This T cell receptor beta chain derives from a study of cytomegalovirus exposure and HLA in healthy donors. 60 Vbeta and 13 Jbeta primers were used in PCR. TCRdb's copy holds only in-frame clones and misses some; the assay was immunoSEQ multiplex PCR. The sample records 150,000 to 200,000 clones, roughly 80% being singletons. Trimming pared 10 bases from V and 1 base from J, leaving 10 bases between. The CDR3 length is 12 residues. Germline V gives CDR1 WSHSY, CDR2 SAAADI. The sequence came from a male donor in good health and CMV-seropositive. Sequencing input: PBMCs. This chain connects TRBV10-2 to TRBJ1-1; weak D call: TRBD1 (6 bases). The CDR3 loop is CAIGTPNTEAFF. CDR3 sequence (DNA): TGCGCCATCGGGACACCGAACACTGAAGCTTTCTTT.